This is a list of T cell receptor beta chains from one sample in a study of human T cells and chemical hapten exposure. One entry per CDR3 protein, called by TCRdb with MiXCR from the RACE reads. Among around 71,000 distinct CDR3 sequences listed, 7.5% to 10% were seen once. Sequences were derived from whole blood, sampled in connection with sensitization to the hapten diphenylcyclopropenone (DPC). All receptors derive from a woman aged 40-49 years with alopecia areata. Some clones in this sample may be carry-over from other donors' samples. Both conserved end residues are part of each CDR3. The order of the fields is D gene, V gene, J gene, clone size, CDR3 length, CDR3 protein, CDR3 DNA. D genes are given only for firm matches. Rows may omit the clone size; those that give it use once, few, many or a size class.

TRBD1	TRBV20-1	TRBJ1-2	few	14	CSADIQGAGYGYTF	TGCAGTGCTGACATCCAGGGGGCCGGCTATGGCTACACCTTC
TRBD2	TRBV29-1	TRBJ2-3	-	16	CSVEDLAGGLTDTQYF	TGCAGCGTTGAAGATTTAGCGGGGGGGCTCACAGATACGCAGTATTTT
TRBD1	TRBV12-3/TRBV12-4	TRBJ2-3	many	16	CASSPLTGERTDTQYF	TGTGCCAGCAGCCCCCTGACAGGGGAGAGAACAGATACGCAGTATTTT
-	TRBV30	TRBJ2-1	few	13	CAWTPPGNNEQFF	TGTGCCTGGACTCCCCCAGGAAACAATGAGCAGTTCTTC
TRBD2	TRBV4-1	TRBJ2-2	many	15	CASSQVPSGGEELFF	TGCGCCAGCAGCCAAGTGCCCAGCGGGGGTGAGGAGCTGTTTTTT
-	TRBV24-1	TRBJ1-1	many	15	CATSDLLVRNTEAFF	TGTGCCACCAGTGATTTGCTGGTGCGGAACACTGAAGCTTTCTTT
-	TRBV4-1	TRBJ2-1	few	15	CASSRTIAQGNEQFF	TGCGCCAGCAGCCGGACCATAGCACAGGGTAATGAGCAGTTCTTC
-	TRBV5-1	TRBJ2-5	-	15	CASSFPGGEQETQYF	TGCGCCAGCAGCTTCCCCGGCGGGGAGCAAGAGACCCAGTACTTC
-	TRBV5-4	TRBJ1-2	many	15	CASSLKAGTNYGYTF	TGTGCCAGCAGCTTGAAGGCGGGTACTAACTATGGCTACACCTTC
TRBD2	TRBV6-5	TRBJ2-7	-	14	CASRAQRGSYEQYF	TGTGCCAGCCGGGCTCAGCGGGGCTCCTACGAGCAGTACTTC
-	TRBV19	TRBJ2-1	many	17	CASSIALGTNPYNEQFF	TGTGCCAGTAGTATAGCCCTGGGGACAAACCCGTACAATGAGCAGTTCTTC
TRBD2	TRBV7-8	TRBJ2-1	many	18	CASSLRGVGTSRYNEQFF	TGTGCCAGCAGCTTAAGGGGGGTGGGGACTAGCCGCTACAATGAGCAGTTCTTC
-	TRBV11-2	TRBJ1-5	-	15	CASSLGSGGNQPQHF	TGTGCCAGCAGCTTAGGTTCAGGGGGCAATCAGCCCCAGCATTTT
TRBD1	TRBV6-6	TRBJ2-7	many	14	CASSYYTGGNEQYF	TGTGCCAGCAGTTACTATACAGGGGGCAATGAGCAGTACTTC
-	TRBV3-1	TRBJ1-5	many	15	CASSQAGPSNQPQHF	TGTGCCAGCAGCCAAGCGGGCCCTAGCAATCAGCCCCAGCATTTT
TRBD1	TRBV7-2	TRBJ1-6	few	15	CASSPTGRDNSPLHF	TGTGCCAGCAGCCCGACAGGGAGGGATAATTCACCCCTCCACTTT
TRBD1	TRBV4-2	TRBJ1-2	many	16	CASSQVRQGSNYGYTF	TGTGCCAGCAGCCAAGTCCGACAGGGATCTAACTATGGCTACACCTTC
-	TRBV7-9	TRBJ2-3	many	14	CASSLSGSADTQYF	TGTGCCAGCAGCTTATCGGGGTCGGCAGATACGCAGTATTTT
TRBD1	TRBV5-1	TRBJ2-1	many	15	CASSRGTGEGNEQFF	TGCGCCAGCAGCCGGGGGACAGGTGAGGGGAATGAGCAGTTCTTC
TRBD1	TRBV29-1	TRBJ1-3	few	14	CSVEGQGAGNTIYF	TGCAGCGTTGAGGGACAGGGGGCTGGAAACACCATATATTTT
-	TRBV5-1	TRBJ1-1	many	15	CASSFRGALNTEAFF	TGCGCCAGCAGCTTCAGAGGGGCCCTGAACACTGAAGCTTTCTTT
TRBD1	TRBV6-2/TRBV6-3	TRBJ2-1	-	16	CASRLAGTGQYNEQFF	TGTGCCAGCAGACTGGCCGGGACAGGGCAGTACAATGAGCAGTTCTTC
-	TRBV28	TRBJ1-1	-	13	CASEIARSNEAFF	TGTGCCAGCGAGATTGCCCGATCGAACGAAGCTTTCTTT
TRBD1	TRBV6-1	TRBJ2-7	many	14	CASRPPGQVYEQYF	TGTGCCAGCAGGCCTCCGGGACAGGTGTACGAGCAGTACTTC
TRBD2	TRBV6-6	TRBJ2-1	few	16	CASSPTPGLDLNEQFF	TGTGCCAGCAGTCCGACCCCGGGACTAGACCTCAATGAGCAGTTCTTC
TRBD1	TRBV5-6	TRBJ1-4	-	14	CASSFGTGYEKLFF	TGTGCCAGCAGCTTCGGGACAGGGTATGAAAAACTGTTTTTT
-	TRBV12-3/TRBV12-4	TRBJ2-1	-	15	CASSLGWTVNNEQFF	TGTGCCAGCAGTTTAGGCTGGACTGTGAACAATGAGCAGTTCTTC
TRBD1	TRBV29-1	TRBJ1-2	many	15	CSVSDREGGSYGYTF	TGCAGCGTCTCCGACAGGGAAGGAGGGAGCTATGGCTACACCTTC
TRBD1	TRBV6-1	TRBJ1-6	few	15	CASSPDRGSNSPLHF	TGTGCCAGCAGCCCGGACAGGGGCTCTAATTCACCCCTCCACTTT
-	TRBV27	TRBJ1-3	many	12	CASGYSGNTIYF	TGTGCCTCAGGATACTCTGGAAACACCATATATTTT
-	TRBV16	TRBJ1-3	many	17	CASSQLREKPSGNTIYF	TGTGCCAGCAGCCAACTGCGCGAGAAGCCTTCTGGAAACACCATATATTTT
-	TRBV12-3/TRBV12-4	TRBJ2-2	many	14	CASALQTTTGELFF	TGTGCCAGTGCCCTACAGACCACAACCGGGGAGCTGTTTTTT
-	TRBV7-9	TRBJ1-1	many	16	CASSLELGRGNTEAFF	TGTGCCAGCAGCTTAGAACTGGGCAGGGGGAACACTGAAGCTTTCTTT
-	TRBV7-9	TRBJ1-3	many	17	CASSPTLQVHSGNTIYF	TGTGCCAGCAGCCCTACGTTACAGGTCCACTCTGGAAACACCATATATTTT
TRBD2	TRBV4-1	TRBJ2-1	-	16	CASSDHRVRGGDEQFF	TGCGCCAGCAGCGACCACAGGGTGCGGGGGGGCGATGAGCAGTTCTTC
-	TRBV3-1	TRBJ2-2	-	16	CASSQIGMGPTGELFF	TGTGCCAGCAGCCAAATCGGGATGGGACCCACCGGGGAGCTGTTTTTT
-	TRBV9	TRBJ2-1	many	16	CASSVGSLASYNEQFF	TGTGCCAGCAGCGTAGGGAGTCTAGCGAGCTACAATGAGCAGTTCTTC
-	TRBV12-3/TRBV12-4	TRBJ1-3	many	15	CASSPPGASGNTIYF	TGTGCCAGCAGTCCACCGGGAGCGTCTGGAAACACCATATATTTT
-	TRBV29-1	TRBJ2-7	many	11	CSASSSYEQYF	TGCAGCGCCTCAAGCTCCTACGAGCAGTACTTC
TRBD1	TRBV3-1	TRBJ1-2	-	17	CASSGTDLGNPLYGYTF	TGTGCCAGCAGCGGGACAGACCTAGGGAACCCTCTCTATGGCTACACCTTC
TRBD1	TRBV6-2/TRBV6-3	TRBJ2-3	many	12	CASSRQGDTQYF	TGTGCCAGCAGTAGACAGGGGGATACGCAGTATTTT
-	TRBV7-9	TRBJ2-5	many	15	CASSLDTSAQETQYF	TGTGCCAGCAGCTTAGATACGAGCGCCCAAGAGACCCAGTACTTC